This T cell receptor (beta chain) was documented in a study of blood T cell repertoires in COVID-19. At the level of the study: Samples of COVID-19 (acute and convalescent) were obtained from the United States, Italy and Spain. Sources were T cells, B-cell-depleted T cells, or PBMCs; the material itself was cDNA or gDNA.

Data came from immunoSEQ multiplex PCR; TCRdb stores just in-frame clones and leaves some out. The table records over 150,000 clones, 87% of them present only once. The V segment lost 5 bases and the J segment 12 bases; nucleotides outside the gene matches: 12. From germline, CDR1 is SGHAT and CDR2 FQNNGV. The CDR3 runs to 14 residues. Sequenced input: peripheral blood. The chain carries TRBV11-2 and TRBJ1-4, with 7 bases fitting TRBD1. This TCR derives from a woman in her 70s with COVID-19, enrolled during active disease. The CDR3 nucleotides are TGTGCCAGCAGCCTAAGGACAGGCCGGGAAGAACTGTTTTTT. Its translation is CASSLRTGREELFF.